The 11 T cell receptor beta chains below come from one sample, sequenced in a study of cytomegalovirus exposure and HLA in healthy donors. Assay used: immunoSEQ multiplex PCR; TCRdb lists only in-frame clones, some missing. The table records roughly 250,000 clones, around 91% of them present only once. Sample: PBMCs. These receptor sequences come from a woman aged 18-29 years in good health and CMV-seronegative.

This chain connects TRBV27 to TRBJ1-2; D possibly corresponds to TRBD1 (5 bases). Per germline, CDR1 MNHEY and CDR2 SMNVEV (reference sequence). V lost 6 bases, J lost 4 bases, and 21 bases lay in between. The CDR3 spans 16 residues. CDR3 sequence (DNA): TGTGCCAGCAGCCCAGTGGGACTTAGTCAACTCTATGGCTACACCTTC. This translates into CASSPVGLSQLYGYTF.

The chain links TRBV19 to TRBJ2-2; no definite D call. The CDR3 contains 15 residues. Trimming removed 3 bases at V and 2 bases at J, with 10 bases between. Germline CDR1 LNHDA, CDR2 SQIVND (reference sequence). DNA of the CDR3: TGTGCCAGTAGTATCTACGGAGAAAACACCGGGGAGCTGTTTTTT. It codes for CASSIYGENTGELFF.

This clone was observed a single time. The chain employs TRBV5-4 and TRBJ2-1; 15 bases are shared with TRBD2. Trimming cost V 3 bases and J 0 bases; bases outside gene matches: 7. The CDR3 loop spans 19 amino acids. Germline V lookup: CDR1 SGHNT, CDR2 YYREEE (reference sequence). CDR3 protein: CASSWGLAGGPTSYNEQFF. CDR3 nucleotides: TGTGCCAGCAGCTGGGGACTAGCGGGGGGACCAACCTCCTACAATGAGCAGTTCTTC.

This sequence joins TRBV9 and TRBJ2-1; 9 nucleotides agree with TRBD2. The CDR3 runs to 15 residues. J gave up 7 bases and V 6 bases, and 11 bases lay outside the gene matches. Germline lookup yields CDR1 SGDLS and CDR2 YYNGEE. The CDR3 is CASTPGSGGGNEQFF. The CDR3 nucleotides read TGTGCCAGCACCCCCGGTAGCGGGGGAGGGAATGAGCAGTTCTTC. Full variable domain (missing parts from reference TRBV9 and TRBJ2-1): DSGVTQTPKHLITATGQRVTLRCSPRSGDLSVYWYQQSLDQGLQFLIQYYNGEERAKGNILERFSAQQFPDLHSELNLSSLELGDSALYFCASTPGSGGGNEQFFGPGTRLTVL.

This clone appeared a single time. The J gene is TRBJ1-2, the V gene TRBV25-1, with 8 bases fitting TRBD1. Unmatched junction bases numbered 6, after V lost 5 bases and J lost 4 bases. The CDR3 sequence is 14 residues long. Germline V lookup: CDR1 MGHDK, CDR2 SYGVNS. Written as DNA, the CDR3 is TGTGCCAGCAGTTACAGGGGGTCGGCCTATGGCTACACCTTC. Translation gives CASSYRGSAYGYTF.

This chain joins TRBV30 and TRBJ2-7; tentatively, D is TRBD2 (5 bases). This CDR3 comprises 16 residues. V was trimmed by 3 bases and J by 2 bases, leaving 20 bases between them. Germline lookup yields CDR1 GTSNPN and CDR2 SVGIG (reference sequence). CDR3 region: CAWRAGVGGLPYEQYF. The CDR3 DNA reads TGTGCCTGGAGAGCCGGAGTTGGAGGACTCCCCTACGAGCAGTACTTC.

V gene TRBV6-5 combines with J gene TRBJ2-5; 8 bases align to TRBD2. The CDR3 consists of 14 residues. Trimming removed 3 bases from V and 5 bases from J; junction bases left unmatched: 5. CDR1 and CDR2 from the germline V gene are MNHEY and SVGAGI. Here the CDR3 reads CASSYRGGGETQYF. CDR3 nucleotides: TGTGCCAGCAGTTATCGGGGGGGAGGGGAGACCCAGTACTTC.

The J gene is TRBJ1-4, the V gene TRBV6-5; TRBD1 is a possible D gene (6 bases). With 7 bases removed from V and 7 bases from J, the gap between germline ends came to 16 bases. Germline lookup yields CDR1 MNHEY and CDR2 SVGAGI. The CDR3 extends over 14 amino acids. The CDR3 nucleotides read TGTGCCAGCACCCACGCCAGGGGAAGTGAAAAACTGTTTTTT. Its translation is CASTHARGSEKLFF.

The chain combines TRBV5-4 with TRBJ2-7; 10 bases are shared with TRBD2. The CDR3 length is 14 residues. The V segment lost 3 bases and the J segment 2 bases; nucleotides outside the gene matches: 2. CDR1 is SGHNT and CDR2 is YYREEE in the germline V gene (reference sequence). The CDR3 is CASSSSGGAYEQYF. Here the CDR3 DNA reads TGTGCCAGCAGCTCAAGCGGGGGGGCCTACGAGCAGTACTTC.

The V call is TRBV28, the J call TRBJ2-3; a weak D match, TRBD1 (8 bases). Trimming left V 7 bases short and J 2 bases short, with 19 bases between. Germline lookup yields CDR1 MDHEN and CDR2 SYDVKM. This CDR3 spans 16 amino acids. The CDR3 nucleotides are TGTGCCAGCAAGGGGGGGGACAGGATAAACACAGATACGCAGTATTTT. It translates to CASKGGDRINTDTQYF.

This chain uses TRBV2 with TRBJ1-2; 8 bases are a match to TRBD1. This CDR3 contains 15 residues. Trimming removed 7 bases from V and 4 bases from J; junction bases left unmatched: 11. Germline CDR1 and CDR2: SNHLY and FYNNEI. The CDR3 DNA follows: TGTGCCAGCAACCAAGACAGGGGACCATCCTATGGCTACACCTTC. Protein: CASNQDRGPSYGYTF.